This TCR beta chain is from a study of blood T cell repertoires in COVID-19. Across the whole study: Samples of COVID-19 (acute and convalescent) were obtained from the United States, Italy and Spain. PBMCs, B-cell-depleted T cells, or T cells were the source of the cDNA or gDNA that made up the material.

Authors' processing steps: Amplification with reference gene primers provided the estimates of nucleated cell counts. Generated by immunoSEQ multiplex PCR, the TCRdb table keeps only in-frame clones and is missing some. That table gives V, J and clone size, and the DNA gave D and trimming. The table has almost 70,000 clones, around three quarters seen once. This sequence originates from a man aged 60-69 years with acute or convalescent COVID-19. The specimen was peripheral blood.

CDR3 region: CASSYLGLAGGETQYF. The DNA of the CDR3 is TGTGCCAGCAGTTACTTGGGACTAGCGGGGGGCGAGACCCAGTACTTC. V and J are TRBV6-2 or TRBV6-3 and TRBJ2-5; 15 positions match TRBD2. The V and J ends lost 1 base and 5 bases, in that order; junction bases with no gene match: 2. This CDR3 spans 16 amino acids. Per germline, CDR1 MNHEY and CDR2 SVGEGT.